The 19 T cell receptor beta chains below all came from one sample that was sequenced in a study of CD8+ T cells in alopecia areata (dated by TCRdb to the late 2010s). Per the publication, the time point label means: four to five weeks on oral tofacitinib. The intended sense of this specimen's treatment or condition label: oral pan-JAK inhibitor, 5-10 mg twice daily. The library was made by the immunoSEQ multiplex PCR assay. For TCR sequencing, RNA was extracted from every sample and reverse transcribed into cDNA to serve as template. TCRdb retrieved this table from immuneACCESS and kept in-frame rearrangements only. Not all clones are present; in checked studies, unresolved V genes account for under half, and no reason is known for the remainder. The sample table records about 190,000 clones; around 56% of these occur just once. The top ten clonotypes cover about 0.69% of the sample. Sample: CD4+ T cells sorted from blood, taken at week 4, from a patient treated with tofacitinib. The receptors here all came from a human donor with alopecia areata.

The V and J genes are TRBV29-1 and TRBJ1-3; no clear D. V was shortened by 3 bases and J by 0 bases, with 6 bases between the two germline ends. Germline assignment: CDR1 SQVTM and CDR2 ANQGSEA. The CDR3 length is 13 residues. The CDR3 region has the DNA TGCAGCGTTGAGGCCCCCTCTGGAAACACCATATATTTT. Its protein product is CSVEAPSGNTIYF.

This clone occurred a few times. The chain recombines TRBV2 with TRBJ2-3; D gene uncertain. The CDR3 is 12 residues long. V lost 8 bases to trimming and J lost 2 bases, with 8 bases between them. Germline V gene lookup returns CDR1 SNHLY and CDR2 FYNNEI. Here the CDR3 reads CASGKFTDTQYF. DNA for the CDR3: TGTGCCAGCGGGAAGTTCACAGATACGCAGTATTTT.

CDR3 nucleotides: TGTGCCAGCAGCCAAACGGAAGTGGGTTTGGGCTACACCTTC. Translating gives CASSQTEVGLGYTF. The chain employs TRBV5-6 and TRBJ1-2, with D unresolved. This CDR3 is built from 14 residues. The germline V and J ends were trimmed by 4 bases and 8 bases, with 18 bases remaining between them. Germline V lookup: CDR1 SGHDT, CDR2 YYEEEE.

The chain uses TRBV29-1 and TRBJ2-7, with D unresolved. CDR3 length: 11 amino acids. Per the germline V gene, CDR1 is SQVTM and CDR2 is ANQGSEA. The V end was cut by 6 bases, the J end by 2 bases, with 8 bases between. CDR3: CSVMSAYEQYF. The CDR3, as DNA: TGCAGCGTAATGAGCGCCTACGAGCAGTACTTC.

This clone was observed a few times. This chain uses TRBV28 with TRBJ1-4; 7 positions match TRBD1. The length of the CDR3 is 12 residues. The germline CDR1 and CDR2 sequences are MDHEN and SYDVKM. V shed 3 bases and J 13 bases; nucleotides not matched to a gene: 5. The CDR3 region has the DNA TGTGCCAGCAGTTTTATAGGGACAGCACTGTTTTTT. This gives the protein CASSFIGTALFF. The whole variable domain, remainder taken from reference TRBV28 and TRBJ1-4, is DVKVTQSSRYLVKRTGEKVFLECVQDMDHENMFWYRQDPGLGLRLIYFSYDVKMKEKGDIPEGYSVSREKKERFSLILESASTNQTSMYLCASSFIGTALFFGSGTQLSVL.

The V and J genes are TRBV7-2 and TRBJ2-7; tentatively, D is TRBD1 (5 bases). The CDR3 contains 15 residues. Germline CDR1 is SGHTA and CDR2 is FQGNSA. Trimming stripped 5 bases from V and 1 base from J, with 15 bases between. The CDR3 DNA sequence: TGTGCCAGCAGCGCCCAGGGTCTGCAATCCTACGAGCAGTACTTC. It yields the protein CASSAQGLQSYEQYF.

This chain connects TRBV29-1 to TRBJ1-2; D unresolved. V dropped 6 bases and J dropped 4 bases, with 15 bases sitting between them. Germline loops: CDR1 SQVTM, CDR2 ANQGSEA. The CDR3 sequence is 13 residues long. The CDR3 DNA reads as TGCAGCGTGCCCGGGCTCCTGCCCTATGGCTACACCTTC. This sequence encodes CSVPGLLPYGYTF.

The chain joins TRBV25-1 to TRBJ2-4, with TRBD1 as a possible D gene (6 bases). CDR3 length equals 15 residues. Germline loops: CDR1 MGHDK, CDR2 SYGVNS. Trimming took off 4 bases at V and 2 bases at J, with 12 bases between the two ends. The CDR3 sequence: CASSASGVTKNIQYF. The CDR3, as DNA: TGTGCCAGCAGTGCGTCAGGGGTGACCAAAAACATTCAGTACTTC.

The V call is TRBV9, the J call TRBJ1-5; D perhaps matches TRBD1 (6 bases). Germline loops: CDR1 SGDLS, CDR2 YYNGEE. This CDR3 has 14 residues. V gave up 3 bases and J gave up 9 bases, with 16 bases separating them. CDR3 nucleotides: TGTGCCAGCAGCGCACAGGGAACGGATAGGCCCCAGCATTTT. Amino acids: CASSAQGTDRPQHF.

This chain joins TRBV9 and TRBJ2-5, with D possibly matching TRBD1 (6 bases). This CDR3 contains 13 residues. The germline V gene encodes CDR1 SGDLS and CDR2 YYNGEE. Trimming took 1 base from V and 4 from J, leaving 8 bases between them. CDR3 region: CASSVSQGETQYF. For the CDR3, the DNA is TGTGCCAGCAGCGTATCACAGGGAGAGACCCAGTACTTC.

J is TRBJ2-1 and V is TRBV27, with 12 nucleotides matching TRBD2. Germline assignment: CDR1 MNHEY and CDR2 SMNVEV (reference sequence). The V gene end was trimmed by 6 bases and the J gene end by 3 bases; junction bases not matched to a gene: 6. The CDR3 totals 16 residues. The CDR3 DNA reads TGTGCCAGCAGAAATCTAGCGGGAGGGTACTACAATGAGCAGTTCTTC. Translating it yields CASRNLAGGYYNEQFF.

The table lists this clone with a few counts. V is TRBV2 and J is TRBJ2-1; TRBD1 agrees at 7 bases. In germline, CDR1 is SNHLY, CDR2 FYNNEI. After removal of 6 bases from V and 8 bases from J, the junction contained 13 bases not matched to a gene. The CDR3 has 15 residues. The chain's CDR3 is CASSDDRDQGDEQFF. The CDR3 nucleotides are TGTGCCAGCAGCGATGACAGGGACCAGGGGGATGAGCAGTTCTTC.

A few counts support this clone. The sample has other DNA sequences that encode this CDR3 too. The V gene is TRBV29-1, the J gene TRBJ1-5; D uncertain. The CDR3 contains 14 residues. The ends were cut back, 6 bases at V and 4 bases at J, with 16 bases in the middle. Germline CDR1 is SQVTM and CDR2 is ANQGSEA. The CDR3 DNA follows: TGCAGCGTCGCCACCGGGAACAGTAATCAGCCCCAGCATTTT. Translation: CSVATGNSNQPQHF.

This chain uses TRBV28 with TRBJ2-7; D is unclear. Trimming left V 6 bases short and J 0 bases short, with 12 bases between. CDR3 size: 14 residues. Germline loops: CDR1 MDHEN, CDR2 SYDVKM. CDR3 sequence reads: CASSPPVSSYEQYF. The DNA for the CDR3 is TGTGCCAGCAGCCCCCCGGTCTCCTCCTACGAGCAGTACTTC. The complete variable domain, with remaining parts taken from reference TRBV28 and TRBJ2-7, reads DVKVTQSSRYLVKRTGEKVFLECVQDMDHENMFWYRQDPGLGLRLIYFSYDVKMKEKGDIPEGYSVSREKKERFSLILESASTNQTSMYLCASSPPVSSYEQYFGPGTRLTVT.

The J gene is TRBJ1-5, the V gene TRBV6-5; D is ambiguous. V lost 5 bases and J lost 1, with 9 bases in between. This CDR3 has 14 amino acids. The germline V gene encodes CDR1 MNHEY and CDR2 SVGAGI. The CDR3 DNA sequence: TGTGCCAGCAGTCCAGGACGGAGCAATCAGCCCCAGCATTTT. This translates into CASSPGRSNQPQHF.

In DNA, the CDR3 is TGCAGCGTTTGGATAAAGACCCAGTACTTC. It codes for CSVWIKTQYF. V usage is TRBV29-1 and J usage is TRBJ2-5; no clear D. The V gene's germline CDR1 is SQVTM and CDR2 ANQGSEA. CDR3 length: 10 residues. Trimming left V 5 bases short and J 6 bases short, with 7 bases between.

This clone was counted only a few times. This rearrangement joins TRBV10-3 to TRBJ2-2, with 7 bases identical to TRBD2. Per the germline V gene, CDR1 is ENHRY and CDR2 is SYGVKD. J was trimmed by 6 bases and V by 7 bases; bases with no gene match: 8. The CDR3 loop spans 14 amino acids. The CDR3 bases are TGTGCCATCACCTCAAGCGGGATAGCCGGGGAGCTGTTTTTT. This codes for CAITSSGIAGELFF.

V and J are TRBV2 and TRBJ2-5; 8 bases align to TRBD1. Germline assignment: CDR1 SNHLY and CDR2 FYNNEI. The CDR3 has 14 residues. Unmatched junction bases numbered 5, after V lost 7 bases and J lost 1 base. The CDR3 coding sequence is TGTGCCAGCACCGGACAGGGAAGCCAAGAGACCCAGTACTTC. Residues: CASTGQGSQETQYF. Variable domain in full (rest from reference TRBV2 and TRBJ2-5): EPEVTQTPSHQVTQMGQEVILRCVPISNHLYFYWYRQILGQKVEFLVSFYNNEISEKSEIFDDQFSVERPDGSNFTLKIRSTKLEDSAMYFCASTGQGSQETQYFGPGTRLLVL.

The chain has TRBV7-8 and TRBJ2-7; 8 bases are shared with TRBD2. The CDR3 runs to 14 residues. Germline CDR1 is SGHVS and CDR2 is FQNEAQ. The V gene end was trimmed by 5 bases and the J gene end by 3 bases; junction bases not matched to a gene: 6. CDR3 sequence: CASSPTSGIYEQYF. DNA of the CDR3: TGTGCCAGCAGCCCAACTAGCGGAATCTACGAGCAGTACTTC.